The 29 T cell receptor beta chains below all came from one sample that was sequenced in a study of response to subunit inactivated influenza vaccine. Each CDR3 protein gets one entry after TCRdb re-called the RT-PCR reads with MiXCR. The sample gives around 540,000 distinct CDR3 sequences, 12% of which show up once; 10% is in the top ten. The material was PBMCs from blood, obtained on the day of vaccination. These receptors were taken from a man aged 45-65 years who received an inactivated influenza vaccine.

This clonotype was seen repeatedly, ten times or more. The chain uses TRBV4-2 and TRBJ2-7; 9 nucleotides align to TRBD2. Germline loops: CDR1 LGHNA, CDR2 YNFKEQ. The CDR3 contains 18 residues. V gave up 0 bases and J gave up 0 bases; unmatched junction bases: 9. The DNA for the CDR3 is TGTGCCAGCAGCCAAGATCTGTCTAGCGGGGCCCTCTCCTACGAGCAGTACTTC. Its translation is CASSQDLSSGALSYEQYF.

This clonotype was seen many times. This chain joins TRBV7-9 and TRBJ2-7, with TRBD1 identical over 7 bases. Losses at the gene ends were 5 bases for V and 2 bases for J; bases not matched to a gene: 9. CDR1 is SEHNR, CDR2 FQNEAQ, per germline (reference sequence). CDR3 length equals 15 residues. CDR3 sequence reads: CASSPGVGQAYEQYF. The CDR3 nucleotides read TGTGCCAGCAGCCCAGGAGTTGGACAGGCCTACGAGCAGTACTTC.

The sample holds a few counts of this clonotype. The chain is built from TRBV6-1 and TRBJ2-7; 8 bases are a match to TRBD1. There are 15 residues in the CDR3. The germline gives CDR1 MNHNS, CDR2 SASEGT. The trim removed 6 bases at V and 2 bases at J, leaving 9 bases unmatched. CDR3 DNA sequence: TGTGCCAGCAGCCGTGGACAGGGAGTAACCTACGAGCAGTACTTC. Translated, it gives CASSRGQGVTYEQYF.

This clonotype was found a few times. This chain uses TRBV5-1 with TRBJ2-1; TRBD2 matches 7 bases. V lost 4 bases to trimming and J lost 6 bases; unmatched junction nucleotides: 10. The CDR3 extends over 15 amino acids. Germline V gives CDR1 SGHRS, CDR2 YFSETQ. CDR3 nucleotides: TGCGCCAGCAGCCTTACCGGGGGGAGAGCCAATGAGCAGTTCTTC. This encodes CASSLTGGRANEQFF.

This chain connects TRBV4-1 to TRBJ2-5; no firm D call. The germline V gene encodes CDR1 MGHRA and CDR2 YSYEKL. This CDR3 is 15 amino acids long. The V end lost 1 base, the J end lost 1 base, and 10 bases lay between the germline ends. The CDR3 DNA reads as TGCGCCAGCAGCCAAGGGATAATAGTCCAAGAGACCCAGTACTTC. Translation: CASSQGIIVQETQYF.

This clonotype was detected many times. The rearrangement links TRBV20-1 to TRBJ2-1; D is unresolved. The germline CDR1 and CDR2 sequences are DFQATT and SNEGSKA (reference sequence). Trimming pared 0 bases from V and 8 bases from J, leaving 11 bases between. This CDR3 comprises 13 residues. In DNA, the CDR3 is TGCAGTGCTAGAGATCGGCGACGGGATGAGCAGTTCTTC. Its translation: CSARDRRRDEQFF.

A few counts support this clonotype. The V and J genes are TRBV6-2 or TRBV6-3 and TRBJ2-3; TRBD1 might be the D (7 bases). CDR1 and CDR2 from the germline V gene are MNHEY and SVGEGT. Trimming took 8 bases from V and 2 from J, leaving 23 bases between them. This CDR3 has 17 residues. CDR3 DNA sequence: TGTGCCAGCTTTCTAGGCGGGACAGTTCCCTTCACAGATACGCAGTATTTT. Residues: CASFLGGTVPFTDTQYF.

This clonotype showed up just a few times. The chain couples TRBV6-6 to TRBJ2-7; D is uncertain. V shed 0 bases and J shed 3 bases, with 6 bases lying between them. The CDR3 runs 13 residues. The germline V gene has CDR1 MNHNY and CDR2 SVGAGI (reference sequence). CDR3 DNA: TGTGCCAGCAGTTACTCGAGAGTCTACGAGCAGTACTTC. This gives the protein CASSYSRVYEQYF.

The rearrangement links TRBV7-6 to TRBJ2-1, with 10 bases matching TRBD1. There are 16 residues in the CDR3. Germline CDR1 reads SGHVS; CDR2 reads FNYEAQ. V was clipped by 6 bases and J by 7 bases; unmatched bases: 12. The CDR3, as DNA: TGTGCCAGCAGTCGTACCGGGACAGGGGTGATGAATGAGCAGTTCTTC. Protein product: CASSRTGTGVMNEQFF.

Here the CDR3 reads CSVVPRPGASTDTQYF. CDR3 DNA sequence: TGCAGCGTTGTGCCGAGGCCAGGGGCTAGCACAGATACGCAGTATTTT. This chain links TRBV29-1 with TRBJ2-3, with D possibly matching TRBD1 (6 bases). The germline V and J ends were trimmed by 4 bases and 0 bases, with 17 bases remaining between them. The CDR3 is 16 amino acids. Germline V gene sequence: CDR1 SQVTM, CDR2 ANQGSEA.

This clonotype was counted many times. The rearrangement joins TRBV20-1 to TRBJ2-5, with a weak D call TRBD2 (6 bases). The V and J ends lost 4 bases and 1 base respectively, with 16 bases between them. CDR1 is DFQATT and CDR2 is SNEGSKA in the germline V gene (reference sequence). The CDR3 sequence is 15 residues long. The CDR3 here is CSAIQVGDFQETQYF. In DNA form, the CDR3 reads TGCAGTGCTATCCAGGTGGGGGACTTCCAAGAGACCCAGTACTTC.

This clonotype was seen only a few times. The rearrangement links TRBV3-1 to TRBJ2-3, with TRBD2 matching over 9 bases. The germline V gene encodes CDR1 LGHDT and CDR2 YNNKEL (reference sequence). The CDR3 runs to 14 residues. J was trimmed by 2 bases and V by 10 bases; bases with no gene match: 7. CDR3 DNA sequence: TGTGCCACCCGAGCGGGGGGTTACACAGATACGCAGTATTTT. It specifies CATRAGGYTDTQYF.

This clonotype appeared a few times. The chain recombines TRBV11-2 with TRBJ2-1, with TRBD2 matching 12 bases. With 5 bases clipped from V and 3 bases from J, the junction kept 17 bases outside the gene matches. CDR3 length: 20 amino acids. Germline lookup yields CDR1 SGHAT and CDR2 FQNNGV. In DNA form, the CDR3 reads TGTGCCAGCAGCCCGGCGGGTGGCAGACTAGCGGGGGAACTCTACAATGAGCAGTTCTTC. Encoded protein: CASSPAGGRLAGELYNEQFF.

This clonotype was counted many times. The rearrangement links TRBV29-1 to TRBJ1-3, with D possibly being TRBD1 (6 bases). Per germline, CDR1 SQVTM and CDR2 ANQGSEA. The CDR3 has 13 amino acids. V gave up 7 bases and J gave up 3 bases, with 13 bases separating them. The DNA of the CDR3 is TGCAGCGGAGCCACAGGGTTTGGAAACACCATATATTTT. Translating gives CSGATGFGNTIYF.

This clonotype occurred a few times. The chain joins TRBV6-2 or TRBV6-3 to TRBJ2-3, with D unresolved. The CDR3 is 12 residues long. With 6 bases removed from V and 2 bases from J, the gap between germline ends came to 6 bases. Germline assignment: CDR1 MNHEY and CDR2 SVGEGT. CDR3 coding DNA: TGTGCCAGCAGCACCGACACAGATACGCAGTATTTT. It encodes CASSTDTDTQYF.

The J gene is TRBJ2-1, the V gene TRBV24-1, with a weak D call TRBD1 (6 bases). V was cut by 9 bases and J by 6 bases, with 11 bases left in between. The germline V gene has CDR1 KGHDR and CDR2 SFDVKD. The CDR3 is made up of 12 amino acids. The CDR3 loop is CATGQGINEQFF. CDR3 coding DNA: TGTGCCACCGGCCAGGGGATCAATGAGCAGTTCTTC.

The rearrangement links TRBV7-2 to TRBJ1-5, with 7 bases identical to TRBD1. The V gene's germline CDR1 is SGHTA and CDR2 FQGNSA. Trimming removed 5 bases from V and 6 bases from J; junction bases left unmatched: 10. The CDR3 has 15 amino acids. The CDR3 DNA reads as TGTGCCAGCAGCCTGAGGGGAGGGGGCAGTCAGCCCCAGCATTTT. Translating gives CASSLRGGGSQPQHF.

This clonotype has more than one count but fewer than ten. This chain connects TRBV24-1 to TRBJ2-5; D call uncertain. The CDR3 has 16 residues. Germline V gene lookup returns CDR1 KGHDR and CDR2 SFDVKD. The germline V and J ends were trimmed by 3 bases and 2 bases, with 15 bases remaining between them. The CDR3 region is CATSDPSTWSQETQYF. CDR3 DNA sequence: TGTGCCACCAGTGATCCCTCGACATGGTCACAAGAGACCCAGTACTTC.

The gene calls are TRBV7-2 and TRBJ2-2; D perhaps matches TRBD1 (5 bases). Between the trimmed V and J ends, which lost 2 bases and 1 base, there was a span of 11 bases. CDR1 and CDR2 (germline): SGHTA, FQGNSA. This CDR3 comprises 16 residues. CDR3 DNA sequence: TGTGCCAGCAGCTTACGACAGAGGCAGAACACCGGGGAGCTGTTTTTT. Translated: CASSLRQRQNTGELFF.

This clonotype has a handful of counts. The chain joins TRBV5-1 to TRBJ2-2, with 8 bases identical to TRBD1. CDR1 is SGHRS and CDR2 is YFSETQ in the germline V gene. After removal of 6 bases from V and 4 bases from J, the junction contained 8 bases not matched to a gene. The CDR3 has 15 residues. The chain's CDR3 is CASIPGGFGTGELFF. DNA of the CDR3: TGCGCCAGCATCCCAGGGGGCTTTGGCACCGGGGAGCTGTTTTTT.

This clonotype came up many times. The chain joins TRBV7-9 to TRBJ1-5, with D perhaps matching TRBD1 (5 bases). The V gene's germline CDR1 is SEHNR and CDR2 FQNEAQ (reference sequence). V was cut by 5 bases and J by 7 bases, with 15 bases left in between. The CDR3 loop spans 14 amino acids. The CDR3 coding sequence is TGTGCCAGCAGCCTCTCCCAGGGAGGCCAGCCCCAGCATTTT. This translates into CASSLSQGGQPQHF.

The sample holds a few counts of this clonotype. The chain is built from TRBV4-1 and TRBJ2-7, with D tentatively TRBD2 (5 bases). The CDR3 extends over 16 amino acids. V lost 3 bases, J lost 5 bases, and 20 bases lay in between. From germline, CDR1 is MGHRA and CDR2 YSYEKL. The CDR3 sequence is CASSQPGRDRENEQYF. CDR3 in DNA: TGCGCCAGCAGCCAGCCCGGACGGGATCGCGAGAACGAGCAGTACTTC.

A few counts support this clonotype. The CDR3 DNA reads as TGTGCCACCAGCCATCCTCCGACGGTGAACACCGGGGAGCTGTTTTTT. Translated, it gives CATSHPPTVNTGELFF. This rearrangement joins TRBV24-1 to TRBJ2-2; D gene unclear. The germline gives CDR1 KGHDR, CDR2 SFDVKD. Trimming cost V 7 bases and J 1 base, with 15 bases left between them. The CDR3 sequence is 16 residues long.

This clonotype was counted a few times. The rearrangement links TRBV6-2 or TRBV6-3 to TRBJ2-7; 10 positions agree with TRBD2. CDR1 MNHEY and CDR2 SVGEGT come from the germline V gene. This CDR3 comprises 13 residues. Germline trimming cut 8 bases from V and 2 bases from J; bases unmatched to any gene: 3. CDR3 nucleotide sequence: TGTGCCAGCGGGACTAGCGAAACCTACGAGCAGTACTTC. Its translation: CASGTSETYEQYF.

This clonotype was seen a few times. The rearrangement uses TRBV28 and TRBJ2-2; 13 positions agree with TRBD2. CDR3 length: 19 residues. Per germline, CDR1 MDHEN and CDR2 SYDVKM. V shed 0 bases and J 0 bases; nucleotides not matched to a gene: 4. CDR3 sequence reads: CASSLWGLAGKPNTGELFF. The DNA for the CDR3 is TGTGCCAGCAGTTTATGGGGACTAGCGGGGAAACCGAACACCGGGGAGCTGTTTTTT.

This clonotype was seen a handful of times. The chain couples TRBV10-3 to TRBJ2-1, with TRBD1 matching 8 bases. This CDR3 comprises 15 residues. CDR1 and CDR2 from the germline V gene are ENHRY and SYGVKD. With V trimmed by 3 bases and J by 10 bases, 11 bases remained unmatched. The chain's CDR3 is CAISDGAGGSGEQFF. The CDR3 DNA is TGTGCCATCAGTGACGGGGCAGGGGGCTCGGGGGAGCAGTTCTTC.

This clonotype was seen ten or more times. V gene TRBV11-2 combines with J gene TRBJ2-7; D is ambiguous. Germline assignment: CDR1 SGHAT and CDR2 FQNNGV. The CDR3 has 12 residues. The V and J ends lost 2 bases and 8 bases respectively, with 10 bases between them. This chain's CDR3 is CASSLYTLQQYF. The CDR3 DNA sequence: TGTGCCAGCAGCTTATACACCCTCCAGCAGTACTTC.

The rearrangement uses TRBV7-2 and TRBJ2-2, with 9 bases lining up with TRBD2. The V and J ends lost 3 bases and 4 bases, in that order; junction bases with no gene match: 6. The CDR3 has 16 residues. Germline CDR1 SGHTA, CDR2 FQGNSA. The CDR3 reads CASSFMSAGGTGELFF. CDR3 bases: TGTGCCAGCAGCTTCATGTCAGCGGGAGGCACCGGGGAGCTGTTTTTT.

This clonotype was detected a few times. The chain recombines TRBV7-2 with TRBJ2-7, with 9 bases identical to TRBD1. Per the germline V gene, CDR1 is SGHTA and CDR2 is FQGNSA. With 3 bases clipped from V and 6 bases from J, the junction kept 6 bases outside the gene matches. The CDR3 runs 14 residues. The CDR3 DNA reads TGTGCCAGCAGCTTGACAGGGGGTTATGGCGAGCAGTACTTC. This sequence encodes CASSLTGGYGEQYF.